The clone carrying this TCR beta chain has just a few counts. Its matching antigen is unknown. The sample comes from a study of blood T cells in healthy people across ages. Next came a second PCR, run for about 7 to 12 cycles, which used a sample-barcoded 5' primer along with a J-beta primer mix. Each TCR beta cDNA got a 12-nucleotide random molecular identifier. At least 2.5 million CDR3-containing paired-end reads were obtained per sample. TCRdb re-called the 5' RACE reads with MiXCR, one entry per CDR3 protein. The sample has 1.5 million to 2 million distinct CDR3 sequences; over 25% are singletons. Study outcomes and limitations: It was held that diversity estimates obtained from one million T cells represented underestimates.

CDR3 length equals 16 residues. The V segment lost 3 bases and the J segment 4 bases; nucleotides outside the gene matches: 4. The germline V gene has CDR1 SGHTA and CDR2 FQGNSA. The sequence derives from a woman younger than 45 in good health. The chain links TRBV7-2 to TRBJ2-2, with 11 bases matching TRBD2. Sequencing used blood. The CDR3 loop is CASSFLAGGSTGELFF. DNA for the CDR3: TGTGCCAGCAGCTTCTTAGCGGGAGGGTCCACCGGGGAGCTGTTTTTT.